The entry below gives a single T cell receptor (beta chain) sequence along with its context. This sample stems from a study of blood T cell repertoires in COVID-19. Study as a whole: Spain, Italy and the United States supplied samples that represented acute and convalescent COVID-19. T cells, B-cell-depleted T cells, or PBMCs supplied cDNA or gDNA.

Clones were sequenced by immunoSEQ multiplex PCR, and TCRdb holds only the in-frame ones, with some missing. The sample lists about 310,000 clones; roughly 84% were seen once. In germline, CDR1 is SGHDT, CDR2 YYEEEE. V shed 4 bases, J shed 6 bases, and the junction held 5 bases outside the gene matches. This CDR3 comprises 14 residues. This receptor was taken from a man aged 50 to 60 with active or convalescent COVID-19. The sample consisted of peripheral blood. V gene TRBV5-6 combines with J gene TRBJ1-5; 9 nucleotides match TRBD1. The CDR3 bases are TGTGCCAGCAGCCTACAGGGGGCCGGTCAGCCCCAGCATTTT. This sequence encodes CASSLQGAGQPQHF.